Shown below are 25 T cell receptor beta chains from a single sample sequenced in a study of blood T cell repertoires in COVID-19. Measured with immunoSEQ multiplex PCR; TCRdb has only the in-frame clones, and not every one. The repertoire holds roughly 90,000 clones, with 89% as singletons. Material: peripheral blood. The receptors originated from a woman aged 80 or over with active COVID-19.

CDR3: CASSRQFSGRHQETQYF. Written as DNA, the CDR3 is TGTGCCAGCAGCCGTCAATTTAGCGGGAGGCACCAAGAGACCCAGTACTTC. The chain uses TRBV11-2 and TRBJ2-5, with 10 bases fitting TRBD2. There are 17 residues in the CDR3. The germline gives CDR1 SGHAT, CDR2 FQNNGV. The J segment lost 0 bases and the V segment lost 5 bases, leaving 9 bases of the junction unmatched.

This chain connects TRBV3-1 (or the pseudogene TRBV3-2) to TRBJ2-3; TRBD2 agrees at 8 bases. The germline CDR1 and CDR2 sequences are LGHDT and YNNKEL (reference sequence). The CDR3 is made up of 14 amino acids. Trimming at V came to 6 bases and at J to 3 bases, leaving 5 bases not matched to a gene. CDR3 loop: CASSPGLGTDTQYF. The CDR3 DNA is TGTGCCAGCAGTCCGGGACTAGGGACAGATACGCAGTATTTT.

The rearrangement links TRBV5-1 to TRBJ2-1; 14 bases are shared with TRBD2. CDR1 is SGHRS and CDR2 is YFSETQ in the germline V gene. CDR3 length: 15 amino acids. V was pared by 3 bases and J by 9 bases, with 5 bases of the junction left unmatched. The CDR3 region is CASSSGLAGVSEQFF. The CDR3 DNA sequence: TGCGCCAGCAGCTCGGGACTAGCGGGAGTTAGTGAGCAGTTCTTC.

The J gene is TRBJ2-7, the V gene TRBV18; 16 bases match TRBD2. In germline, CDR1 is KGHSH, CDR2 LQKENI. This CDR3 comprises 18 residues. V lost 1 base to trimming and J lost 5 bases; unmatched junction nucleotides: 8. In DNA form, the CDR3 reads TGTGCCAGCTCACCACGCGGGACTAGCGGGAGGGCTAACCACGAGCAGTACTTC. As protein: CASSPRGTSGRANHEQYF.

This CDR3 reads CASSRSAGGPYEQYF. In nucleotides, the CDR3 is TGTGCCAGCAGCCGGTCGGCGGGAGGGCCGTACGAGCAGTACTTC. The rearrangement links TRBV11-2 to TRBJ2-7, with TRBD2 matching over 9 bases. The CDR3 consists of 15 residues. The germline V gene has CDR1 SGHAT and CDR2 FQNNGV. After removal of 5 bases from V and 4 bases from J, the junction contained 9 bases not matched to a gene.

V gene TRBV19 combines with J gene TRBJ1-1; 7 nucleotides align to TRBD1. The CDR3 consists of 17 residues. Unmatched junction bases numbered 10, after V lost 3 bases and J lost 0 bases. The germline V gene has CDR1 LNHDA and CDR2 SQIVND (reference sequence). The CDR3 bases are TGTGCCAGTAGTATCCCCTACCGGACAGGCCTGAACACTGAAGCTTTCTTT. Translated, it gives CASSIPYRTGLNTEAFF.

The V gene is TRBV30, the J gene TRBJ2-6; 7 nucleotides agree with TRBD1. CDR3 length: 14 amino acids. V was pared by 5 bases and J by 1 base, with 2 bases of the junction left unmatched. The germline V gene has CDR1 GTSNPN and CDR2 SVGIG (reference sequence). This chain's CDR3 is CAWRQGSGANVLTF. CDR3 sequence (DNA): TGTGCCTGGCGACAGGGTTCTGGGGCCAACGTCCTGACTTTC.

The chain links TRBV28 to TRBJ2-7, with 7 positions matching TRBD2. CDR3 size: 13 residues. With 4 bases clipped from V and 2 bases from J, the junction kept 2 bases outside the gene matches. Germline V CDR1 and CDR2: MDHEN, SYDVKM. For the CDR3, the DNA is TGTGCCAGCAGTTCGGGACTAACCTACGAGCAGTACTTC. Translating it yields CASSSGLTYEQYF.

The chain is built from TRBV3-1 (or the pseudogene TRBV3-2) and TRBJ2-3, with D possibly TRBD1 on 6 matching bases. The CDR3 has 15 amino acids. V was cut by 3 bases and J by 4 bases, with 14 bases left in between. Germline assignment: CDR1 LGHDT and CDR2 YNNKEL (reference sequence). For the CDR3, the DNA is TGTGCCAGCAGCCATAGGGGGAGAAGGGCAGATACGCAGTATTTT. This encodes CASSHRGRRADTQYF.

This clone was seen only once. V and J are TRBV7-2 and TRBJ2-2; TRBD2 matches 12 bases. The germline V gene encodes CDR1 SGHTA and CDR2 FQGNSA. V was pared by 4 bases and J by 1 base, with 4 bases of the junction left unmatched. The length of the CDR3 is 17 residues. CDR3 in amino acids: CASSSGLAGLNTGELFF. CDR3 sequence (DNA): TGTGCCAGCAGCTCAGGACTAGCGGGACTGAACACCGGGGAGCTGTTTTTT.

The chain joins TRBV10-3 to TRBJ1-2; 9 bases are shared with TRBD1. The CDR3 covers 13 residues. Germline V gene data show CDR1 as ENHRY and CDR2 as SYGVKD. Trimming at V came to 7 bases and at J to 7 bases, leaving 7 bases not matched to a gene. The CDR3 here is CAITGQGPSGYTF. DNA of the CDR3: TGTGCCATCACCGGACAGGGGCCCTCTGGCTACACCTTC.

The table lists this clone with a count of one. V usage is TRBV2 and J usage is TRBJ2-3; TRBD2 agrees at 12 bases. Per germline, CDR1 SNHLY and CDR2 FYNNEI. The CDR3 is 15 amino acids. V lost 6 bases and J lost 5; bases outside the gene matches: 6. The CDR3 nucleotides read TGTGCCAGCAGGAGACTAGCGGGAGTGATAGATACGCAGTATTTT. Its protein is CASRRLAGVIDTQYF.

The chain employs TRBV6-2 or TRBV6-3 and TRBJ1-5, with 11 positions matching TRBD1. The V and J ends lost 6 bases and 5 bases, in that order; junction bases with no gene match: 6. The CDR3 consists of 15 residues. From germline, CDR1 is MNHEY and CDR2 SVGEGT. The CDR3 DNA follows: TGTGCCAGCAGCCGCGGGACAGGGGGTTATCAGCCCCAGCATTTT. Translating gives CASSRGTGGYQPQHF.

This clone is a singleton in its sample. V is TRBV6-5 and J is TRBJ2-5, with D unresolved. The CDR3 has 14 residues. Looked up from germline, CDR1 is MNHEY and CDR2 is SVGAGI. Trimming pared 7 bases from V and 2 bases from J, leaving 14 bases between. Here the CDR3 reads CASTRRRQQETQYF. In DNA, the CDR3 is TGTGCCAGCACCCGGCGGCGGCAACAAGAGACCCAGTACTTC.

This clone has just one count. The CDR3 loop reads CASSLSRSPAFF. CDR3 bases: TGTGCCAGCAGCTTATCGCGAAGTCCGGCTTTCTTT. J is TRBJ1-1 and V is TRBV7-9; D is unclear. V lost 2 bases to trimming and J lost 11 bases, with 12 bases between them. The CDR3 contains 12 residues. CDR1 is SEHNR and CDR2 is FQNEAQ in the germline V gene (reference sequence). The variable domain in full, with the rest retrieved from reference TRBV7-9 and TRBJ1-1, is DTGVSQNPRHKITKRGQNVTFRCDPISEHNRLYWYRQTLGQGPEFLTYFQNEAQLEKSRLLSDRFSAERPKGSFSTLEIQRTEQGDSAMYLCASSLSRSPAFFGQGTRLTVV.

The V call is TRBV6-6, the J call TRBJ1-5; 7 bases fit TRBD1. V gave up 6 bases and J gave up 2 bases; unmatched junction bases: 4. CDR1 MNHNY and CDR2 SVGAGI come from the germline V gene (reference sequence). The CDR3 loop spans 14 amino acids. This chain's CDR3 is CASSWQGGNQPQHF. The DNA for the CDR3 is TGTGCCAGCAGCTGGCAGGGGGGCAATCAGCCCCAGCATTTT.

The rearrangement links TRBV29-1 to TRBJ2-1; TRBD2 aligns across 13 bases. Losses at the gene ends were 4 bases for V and 9 bases for J; bases not matched to a gene: 9. CDR3 length equals 15 residues. Germline V lookup: CDR1 SQVTM, CDR2 ANQGSEA. The DNA for the CDR3 is TGCAGCGTTGGGACTAGCGGGAGTTTCGGGGGTGAGCAGTTCTTC. Translated: CSVGTSGSFGGEQFF.

The CDR3 bases are TGTGCCAGCAGCTTATCGGGGTTTCGTGGCTACACCTTC. Protein sequence: CASSLSGFRGYTF. The chain recombines TRBV7-2 with TRBJ1-2; D remains unclear. Trimming cost V 2 bases and J 7 bases, with 11 bases left between them. The CDR3 covers 13 residues. Germline V gives CDR1 SGHTA, CDR2 FQGNSA.

The rearrangement links TRBV30 to TRBJ1-5, with D possibly matching TRBD1 (5 bases). V lost 2 bases and J lost 6, with 14 bases in between. The CDR3 loop spans 14 amino acids. The V gene's germline CDR1 is GTSNPN and CDR2 SVGIG (reference sequence). The CDR3 loop is CAWSRGQGTQPQHF. The CDR3 DNA sequence: TGTGCCTGGAGTCGTGGGCAGGGCACTCAGCCCCAGCATTTT.

This clone has a single count. The chain recombines TRBV29-1 with TRBJ1-2, with D possibly TRBD1 on 5 matching bases. Germline V gene sequence: CDR1 SQVTM, CDR2 ANQGSEA. This CDR3 spans 12 amino acids. V shed 7 bases and J shed 8 bases, with 17 bases lying between them. CDR3 sequence: CSAPKGSMGYTF. CDR3 sequence (DNA): TGCAGCGCCCCCAAGGGGTCCATGGGCTACACCTTC.

The chain uses TRBV12-3 or TRBV12-4 and TRBJ2-7; D might be TRBD2 (5 bases). Trimming removed 6 bases from V and 4 bases from J, with 13 bases in between. This CDR3 comprises 13 residues. CDR3 nucleotide sequence: TGTGCCAGCAGGTTCGGGGTGGGATACGAGCAGTACTTC. This translates into CASRFGVGYEQYF.

The chain employs TRBV28 and TRBJ1-2, with a possible D match to TRBD1 (5 bases). With 7 bases removed from V and 3 bases from J, the gap between germline ends came to 18 bases. This CDR3 has 15 residues. Germline V CDR1 and CDR2: MDHEN, SYDVKM. CDR3 sequence: CASTPAGLGDYGYTF. In nucleotides, the CDR3 is TGTGCCAGCACCCCCGCGGGGCTAGGAGACTATGGCTACACCTTC.

The V and J genes are TRBV6-1 and TRBJ2-3, with D possibly TRBD2 on 6 matching bases. The V and J ends lost 0 bases and 6 bases respectively, with 7 bases between them. Germline V gene data show CDR1 as MNHNS and CDR2 as SASEGT. The CDR3 runs 13 residues. CDR3 bases: TGTGCCAGCAGTGAAGCGGCGGGGGATACGCAGTATTTT. It codes for CASSEAAGDTQYF.

This clone has just one count. This chain links TRBV6-6 with TRBJ2-1; 9 bases are a match to TRBD2. Germline values: CDR1 MNHNY, CDR2 SVGAGI (reference sequence). The V segment lost 7 bases and the J segment 9 bases; nucleotides outside the gene matches: 13. This CDR3 has 15 residues. The CDR3 loop reads CASTWGTSNLGEQFF. The CDR3 DNA sequence: TGTGCCAGCACTTGGGGGACTAGCAATCTTGGTGAGCAGTTCTTC.

The J gene is TRBJ1-3, the V gene TRBV6-5, with D tentatively TRBD1 (6 bases). The CDR3 extends over 16 amino acids. Trimming cost V 2 bases and J 2 bases, with 13 bases left between them. The V gene's germline CDR1 is MNHEY and CDR2 SVGAGI. The DNA of the CDR3 is TGTGCCAGCAGTTACACCCTACAGGGCGCTGGAAACACCATATATTTT. The encoded protein is CASSYTLQGAGNTIYF.